These 17 T cell receptor beta chains were all obtained from the same sample, sequenced in a study of blood T cell repertoires in COVID-19. Assay: immunoSEQ multiplex PCR; the TCRdb copy retains only in-frame clones and omits some. The sample shows 250,000 to 350,000 clones, around 91% of them seen only once. The sample was peripheral blood. Source of these receptors: a woman aged 60-70 years with acute or convalescent COVID-19.

The V and J genes are TRBV11-2 and TRBJ2-1, with TRBD2 matching over 14 bases. The CDR3 contains 15 residues. Germline V gene data show CDR1 as SGHAT and CDR2 as FQNNGV. V shed 5 bases and J 10 bases; nucleotides not matched to a gene: 7. CDR3 loop: CASSTTSGRAGEQFF. The CDR3, as DNA: TGTGCCAGCAGCACGACTAGCGGGAGGGCCGGAGAGCAGTTCTTC. Full variable domain (missing parts from reference TRBV11-2 and TRBJ2-1): EAGVAQSPRYKIIEKRQSVAFWCNPISGHATLYWYQQILGQGPKLLIQFQNNGVVDDSQLPKDRFSAERLKGVDSTLKIQPAKLEDSAVYLCASSTTSGRAGEQFFGPGTRLTVL.

This sequence joins TRBV2 and TRBJ1-1; D might be TRBD1 (6 bases). The CDR3 length is 15 residues. V was clipped by 6 bases and J by 1 base, with 15 bases between them. Looked up from germline, CDR1 is SNHLY and CDR2 is FYNNEI. CDR3 residues: CASRGGGQSNTEAFF. The CDR3 DNA sequence: TGTGCCAGCAGAGGGGGTGGTCAGTCGAACACTGAAGCTTTCTTT.

The rearrangement links TRBV27 to TRBJ1-5, with 9 bases identical to TRBD1. Germline V gene lookup returns CDR1 MNHEY and CDR2 SMNVEV (reference sequence). After removal of 6 bases from V and 6 bases from J, the junction contained 12 bases not matched to a gene. The CDR3 runs to 16 residues. CDR3 protein: CASRERVGTGFQPQHF. Here the CDR3 DNA reads TGTGCCAGCAGGGAGCGTGTCGGGACAGGGTTTCAGCCCCAGCATTTT.

This rearrangement joins TRBV7-2 to TRBJ1-2; tentative D call: TRBD1 (5 bases). Trimming left V 6 bases short and J 4 bases short, with 9 bases between. The germline V gene encodes CDR1 SGHTA and CDR2 FQGNSA. The CDR3 covers 12 residues. DNA of the CDR3: TGTGCCAGCAGGAGACAGACCTATGGCTACACCTTC. Translated, it gives CASRRQTYGYTF.

This chain joins TRBV12-3 or TRBV12-4 and TRBJ1-2, with D possibly TRBD1 on 5 matching bases. The CDR3 loop spans 13 amino acids. The ends were cut back, 6 bases at V and 4 bases at J, with 12 bases in the middle. Here the CDR3 reads CASSPTGGYGYTF. CDR3 DNA: TGTGCCAGCAGCCCCACGGGGGGCTATGGCTACACCTTC.

V gene TRBV7-3 combines with J gene TRBJ2-3; a possible D gene is TRBD2 (6 bases). This CDR3 has 17 amino acids. Germline V gives CDR1 SGHTA, CDR2 FQGTGA. V shed 0 bases and J shed 1 base, with 14 bases lying between them. The CDR3 coding sequence is TGTGCCAGCAGCTTAACGCCCGGGGAGGTTGGCACAGATACGCAGTATTTT. It encodes CASSLTPGEVGTDTQYF.

The rearrangement links TRBV7-2 to TRBJ2-1, with 15 bases identical to TRBD2. The germline CDR1 and CDR2 sequences are SGHTA and FQGNSA. This CDR3 contains 16 residues. The V segment lost 2 bases and the J segment 15 bases; nucleotides outside the gene matches: 11. The CDR3 DNA is TGTGCCAGCAGCTTACCCCCGGGACTAGCGGGAGGATTAATGTTCTTC. It encodes CASSLPPGLAGGLMFF. The full variable domain, completed using reference TRBV7-2 and TRBJ2-1, is GAGVSQSPSNKVTEKGKDVELRCDPISGHTALYWYRQSLGQGLEFLIYFQGNSAPDKSGLPSDRFSAERTGGSVSTLTIQRTQQEDSAVYLCASSLPPGLAGGLMFFGPGTRLTVL.

The rearrangement links TRBV2 to TRBJ1-1, with D maybe TRBD1 (5 bases). Germline values: CDR1 SNHLY, CDR2 FYNNEI. CDR3 length: 13 amino acids. V lost 9 bases to trimming and J lost 1 base, with 12 bases between them. The CDR3 spells CASLQDGNTEAFF. The CDR3 DNA sequence: TGTGCCAGTTTACAGGATGGGAACACTGAAGCTTTCTTT. Full variable domain (outside the CDR3, taken from reference TRBV2 and TRBJ1-1): EPEVTQTPSHQVTQMGQEVILRCVPISNHLYFYWYRQILGQKVEFLVSFYNNEISEKSEIFDDQFSVERPDGSNFTLKIRSTKLEDSAMYFCASLQDGNTEAFFGQGTRLTVV.

The chain couples TRBV5-1 to TRBJ2-3; unclear D gene. The germline V and J ends were trimmed by 4 bases and 0 bases, with 15 bases remaining between them. CDR1 is SGHRS, CDR2 YFSETQ, per germline. The CDR3 has 16 amino acids. CDR3 sequence: CASSLLGRASTDTQYF. The CDR3 region has the DNA TGCGCCAGCAGCCTCCTCGGTAGAGCTAGCACAGATACGCAGTATTTT.

The V and J genes are TRBV6-6 and TRBJ1-1; no clear D. The CDR3 is 16 residues long. Looked up from germline, CDR1 is MNHNY and CDR2 is SVGAGI (reference sequence). The V end was cut by 7 bases, the J end by 0 bases, with 18 bases between. The DNA of the CDR3 is TGTGCCAGCACATACTCGGAGAACCGCCTGAACACTGAAGCTTTCTTT. This gives the protein CASTYSENRLNTEAFF.

The V call is TRBV11-2, the J call TRBJ1-2; TRBD1 agrees at 8 bases. Unmatched junction bases numbered 8, after V lost 4 bases and J lost 1 base. The germline CDR1 and CDR2 sequences are SGHAT and FQNNGV. This CDR3 region has 16 residues. CDR3 sequence reads: CASSSSSGGGNYGYTF. Written as DNA, the CDR3 is TGTGCCAGCAGCTCCTCTTCAGGGGGCGGTAACTATGGCTACACCTTC. Supplemented by reference TRBV11-2 and TRBJ1-2, the full variable domain reads EAGVAQSPRYKIIEKRQSVAFWCNPISGHATLYWYQQILGQGPKLLIQFQNNGVVDDSQLPKDRFSAERLKGVDSTLKIQPAKLEDSAVYLCASSSSSGGGNYGYTFGSGTRLTVV.

The chain carries TRBV4-3 and TRBJ1-6; a possible D gene is TRBD1 (6 bases). The CDR3 has 15 amino acids. In germline, CDR1 is LGHNA, CDR2 YSLEER. Deletions cut 0 bases from V and 10 bases from J, with 13 bases between. The CDR3 DNA follows: TGCGCCAGCAGCCAAGAGGGGGGGCGCAGGTCACCCCTCCACTTT. As protein: CASSQEGGRRSPLHF.

The rearrangement joins TRBV6-1 to TRBJ2-1; perhaps TRBD1 as D (5 bases). The CDR3 is 15 residues long. CDR1 and CDR2 (germline): MNHNS, SASEGT. The V and J ends lost 3 bases and 3 bases respectively, with 12 bases between them. CDR3 sequence reads: CASSDPGQGYNEQFF. CDR3 bases: TGTGCCAGCAGTGACCCTGGGCAGGGCTACAATGAGCAGTTCTTC.

The chain carries TRBV9 and TRBJ2-3, with 7 bases aligning to TRBD2. The ends lost 3 bases at V and 6 bases at J; junction bases unmatched: 7. CDR1 is SGDLS, CDR2 YYNGEE, per germline. This CDR3 is built from 14 residues. The CDR3 bases are TGTGCCAGCAGCGCCCCTAGCGGTGGGGATACGCAGTATTTT. Protein product: CASSAPSGGDTQYF.

This chain connects TRBV7-9 to TRBJ2-1; 8 bases are shared with TRBD2. The germline V gene encodes CDR1 SEHNR and CDR2 FQNEAQ (reference sequence). After removal of 5 bases from V and 4 bases from J, the junction contained 13 bases not matched to a gene. The CDR3 consists of 17 residues. As DNA, the CDR3 is TGTGCCAGCAGCCCCCGGGGGGGACTAGAAGGATACAATGAGCAGTTCTTC. It encodes CASSPRGGLEGYNEQFF.

A single count supports this clone. This rearrangement joins TRBV18 to TRBJ2-5; 9 bases fit TRBD1. Losses at the gene ends were 4 bases for V and 2 bases for J; bases not matched to a gene: 5. The germline V gene encodes CDR1 KGHSH and CDR2 LQKENI. CDR3 length equals 15 residues. CDR3 sequence: CASSQRQGVQETQYF. The CDR3 DNA reads as TGTGCCAGCTCACAGAGACAGGGGGTTCAAGAGACCCAGTACTTC.

The chain couples TRBV5-6 to TRBJ2-1, with 16 bases that match TRBD2. V was clipped by 9 bases and J by 6 bases; unmatched bases: 12. The CDR3 has 17 amino acids. Germline-derived CDR1 and CDR2 are SGHDT and YYEEEE. CDR3 nucleotides: TGTGCCACCACCGGGACTAGCGGGAGGGCCTTCAGCAATGAGCAGTTCTTC. Residues: CATTGTSGRAFSNEQFF.